The entry below describes one T cell receptor (beta chain). The data were obtained in a study of OX40 agonist ivuxolimab in advanced cancers. CDR1 is MGHRA and CDR2 is YSYEKL in the germline V gene. Trimming cost V 3 bases and J 0 bases, with 15 bases left between them. The CDR3 runs 17 residues. Sequencing used immunoSEQ multiplex PCR; TCRdb keeps in-frame clones, though not all of them. The sample has around 77,000 clones; 85% to 95% are singletons. The material sequenced was CD4+ or CD8+ T cells sorted from blood, taken in a trial of the OX40 agonist ivuxolimab. The V call is TRBV4-1, the J call TRBJ2-1, with D possibly matching TRBD1 (5 bases). This TCR was sampled from an adult with an advanced solid tumor such as melanoma, head and neck, liver or kidney cancer. The CDR3 region has the DNA TGCGCCAGCAGCCATCAACAGGTTTTAAGCTCCTACAATGAGCAGTTCTTC. Encoded protein: CASSHQQVLSSYNEQFF.